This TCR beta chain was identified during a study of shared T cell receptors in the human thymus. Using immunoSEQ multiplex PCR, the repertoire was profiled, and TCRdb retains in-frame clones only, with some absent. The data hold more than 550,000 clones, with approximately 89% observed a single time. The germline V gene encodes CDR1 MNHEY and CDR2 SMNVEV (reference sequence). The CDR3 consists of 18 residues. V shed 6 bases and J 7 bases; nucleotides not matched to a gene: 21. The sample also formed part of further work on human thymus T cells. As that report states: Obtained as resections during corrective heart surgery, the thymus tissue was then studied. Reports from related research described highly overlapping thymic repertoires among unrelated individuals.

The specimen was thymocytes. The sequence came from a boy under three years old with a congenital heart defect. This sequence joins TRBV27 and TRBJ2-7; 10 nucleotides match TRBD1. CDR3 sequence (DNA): TGTGCCAGCAGCTCCAACGCCCAACCGGGACAGGGGTATTGGGAGCAGTACTTC. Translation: CASSSNAQPGQGYWEQYF.